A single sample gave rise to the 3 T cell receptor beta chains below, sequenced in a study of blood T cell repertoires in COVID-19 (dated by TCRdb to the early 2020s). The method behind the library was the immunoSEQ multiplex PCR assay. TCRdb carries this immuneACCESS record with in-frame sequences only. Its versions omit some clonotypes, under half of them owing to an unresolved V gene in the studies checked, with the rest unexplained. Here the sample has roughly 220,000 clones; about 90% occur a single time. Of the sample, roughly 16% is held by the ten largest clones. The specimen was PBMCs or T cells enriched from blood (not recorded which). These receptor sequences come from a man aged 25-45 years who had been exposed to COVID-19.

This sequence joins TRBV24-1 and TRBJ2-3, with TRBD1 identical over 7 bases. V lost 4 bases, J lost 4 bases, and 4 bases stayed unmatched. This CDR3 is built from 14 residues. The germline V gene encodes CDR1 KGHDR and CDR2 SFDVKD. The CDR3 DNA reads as TGTGCCACCAGTGACGCTGACAGGGCAGATACGCAGTATTTT. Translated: CATSDADRADTQYF.

The CDR3: CASSHFSTNEKLFF. Here the CDR3 DNA reads TGTGCCAGCAGTCATTTTTCAACTAATGAAAAACTGTTTTTT. The chain joins TRBV3-1 (or the pseudogene TRBV3-2) to TRBJ1-4; no definite D call. The CDR3 covers 14 residues. Per the germline V gene, CDR1 is LGHDT and CDR2 is YNNKEL (reference sequence). Trimming removed 6 bases at V and 0 bases at J, with 8 bases between.

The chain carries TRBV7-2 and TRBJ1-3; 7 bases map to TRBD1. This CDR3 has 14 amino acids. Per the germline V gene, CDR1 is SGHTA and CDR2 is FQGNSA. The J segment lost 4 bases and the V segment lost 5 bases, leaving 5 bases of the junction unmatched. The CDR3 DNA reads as TGTGCCAGCAGCCGTACAGGGGCCGGAAACACCATATATTTT. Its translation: CASSRTGAGNTIYF.